These 27 T cell receptor beta chains originate from one sample sequenced in a study of CD8+CD57+ T cells in acquired aplastic anemia. All sequencing subjects had displayed CD8+CD57+ cell expansion on flow cytometry. Researchers used genomic DNA as the template to profile TCR beta VDJ and CDR3. TCRdb re-derived calls from the reads in MiXCR, one entry per CDR3 protein. The sample yields 75,000 to 80,000 distinct CDR3 sequences, 55% to 75% seen once. The specimen sequenced was sorted CD4+, CD8+, or CD8+CD57+ T cells (not recorded which) from PBMCs. The receptors were gathered from a human donor with aplastic anemia.

The V call is TRBV7-2, the J call TRBJ1-4; 9 bases agree with TRBD1. The V gene's germline CDR1 is SGHTA and CDR2 FQGNSA. This CDR3 spans 15 amino acids. The V segment lost 8 bases and the J segment 11 bases; nucleotides outside the gene matches: 15. The CDR3 loop reads CASGGGTGLIEKLFF. The CDR3 nucleotides are TGTGCCAGCGGCGGGGGGACAGGGTTGATAGAGAAACTGTTTTTT.

The chain uses TRBV11-1 and TRBJ2-1, with D possibly being TRBD2 (6 bases). Germline V lookup: CDR1 SGHAT, CDR2 FQDESV (reference sequence). Trimming stripped 3 bases from V and 6 bases from J, with 27 bases between. The CDR3 length is 19 residues. The chain's CDR3 is CASSFIRDYGRVEGNEQFF. In nucleotides, the CDR3 is TGTGCCAGCAGCTTCATACGGGATTATGGACGAGTGGAGGGCAATGAGCAGTTCTTC.

V and J are TRBV9 and TRBJ2-7; D is unclear. Germline assignment: CDR1 SGDLS and CDR2 YYNGEE. Trimming pared 1 base from V and 6 bases from J, leaving 8 bases between. This CDR3 spans 12 amino acids. The CDR3 sequence: CASSVLGSEQYF. The CDR3 DNA follows: TGTGCCAGCAGCGTACTGGGTTCCGAGCAGTACTTC.

The V and J genes are TRBV7-2 and TRBJ2-3; D not resolved. V was cut by 1 base and J by 3 bases, with 5 bases left in between. The CDR3 spans 13 residues. Germline V gives CDR1 SGHTA, CDR2 FQGNSA. CDR3: CASSLDGTDTQYF. The CDR3 region has the DNA TGTGCCAGCAGCTTAGATGGAACAGATACGCAGTATTTT.

V gene TRBV7-2 combines with J gene TRBJ1-4; the D is unclear. The V and J ends lost 2 bases and 4 bases respectively, with 2 bases between them. The CDR3 has 12 residues. Germline V gives CDR1 SGHTA, CDR2 FQGNSA. DNA of the CDR3: TGTGCCAGCAGCTTATTTAATGAAAAACTGTTTTTT. This codes for CASSLFNEKLFF.

This rearrangement joins TRBV10-3 to TRBJ2-3; perhaps TRBD1 as D (6 bases). Per the germline V gene, CDR1 is ENHRY and CDR2 is SYGVKD. V lost 10 bases and J lost 0, with 17 bases in between. This CDR3 spans 15 amino acids. CDR3 nucleotides: TGTGCCAGTCGGGACACCCACTCTAGCACAGATACGCAGTATTTT. Translation gives CASRDTHSSTDTQYF.

The rearrangement links TRBV2 to TRBJ1-1; D might be TRBD1 (5 bases). V lost 7 bases, J lost 9 bases, and 15 bases lay in between. Looked up from germline, CDR1 is SNHLY and CDR2 is FYNNEI. The CDR3 contains 12 residues. CDR3 nucleotide sequence: TGTGCCAGCACCGTGGGGCCTCGGAAAGCTTTCTTT. Protein product: CASTVGPRKAFF.

The chain uses TRBV15 and TRBJ1-4, with a weak D call TRBD1 (6 bases). This CDR3 spans 13 amino acids. The germline gives CDR1 LNHNV, CDR2 YYDKDF (reference sequence). The germline V and J ends were trimmed by 0 bases and 10 bases, with 9 bases remaining between them. In nucleotides, the CDR3 is TGTGCCACCAGCAGAGAAGGGGGTTCAAAACTGTTTTTT. Translated, it gives CATSREGGSKLFF.

The rearrangement joins TRBV7-9 to TRBJ2-2; maybe TRBD2 (5 bases). CDR1 and CDR2 from the germline V gene are SEHNR and FQNEAQ (reference sequence). Trimming pared 7 bases from V and 0 bases from J, leaving 9 bases between. This CDR3 region has 14 residues. The CDR3 DNA reads TGTGCCAGCAAAAGCGGAGCGAACACCGGGGAGCTGTTTTTT. This encodes CASKSGANTGELFF.

V gene TRBV11-1 combines with J gene TRBJ2-5, with D perhaps TRBD1 or TRBD2 (6 bases each). V was shortened by 5 bases and J by 0 bases, with 19 bases between the two germline ends. The V gene's germline CDR1 is SGHAT and CDR2 FQDESV (reference sequence). The CDR3 is made up of 17 amino acids. The CDR3 sequence is CASSPPWGAEHQETQYF. The DNA for the CDR3 is TGTGCCAGCAGCCCCCCCTGGGGGGCCGAACACCAAGAGACCCAGTACTTC.

Concerning this clonotype itself: At one of its ends the junction is not consistent with the germline gene, which may arise from a read error. The chain recombines TRBV20-1 with TRBJ1-2, with no clear D. The germline gives CDR1 DFQATT, CDR2 SNEGSKA (reference sequence). CDR3 length: 9 amino acids. The CDR3 spells CNANYGYTF. The CDR3 bases are TGCAATGCTAACTATGGCTACACCTTC.

A note on this clonotype: This CDR3 fails to terminate in the conserved phenylalanine or tryptophan, so it likely reflects a read error. This chain links TRBV7-8 with TRBJ2-3, with TRBD2 matching 11 bases. There are 17 residues in the CDR3. Germline assignment: CDR1 SGHVS and CDR2 FQNEAQ. V shed 0 bases, J shed 0 bases, and the junction held 2 bases outside the gene matches. The chain's CDR3 is CASSLAGTSGSTDTQYL. Here the CDR3 DNA reads TGTGCCAGCAGCTTAGCTGGGACTAGCGGTAGCACAGATACGCAGTATCTT.

The rearrangement joins TRBV7-9 to TRBJ2-1; a possible D gene is TRBD1 (8 bases). The germline V and J ends were trimmed by 5 bases and 14 bases, with 16 bases remaining between them. CDR3 length equals 12 residues. The germline CDR1 and CDR2 sequences are SEHNR and FQNEAQ (reference sequence). This CDR3 reads CASSRGGQAKFF. CDR3 sequence (DNA): TGTGCCAGCAGCCGCGGGGGACAGGCGAAGTTCTTC.

The chain recombines TRBV2 with TRBJ2-3; maybe TRBD2 (5 bases). The germline V gene has CDR1 SNHLY and CDR2 FYNNEI. The CDR3 is 12 residues long. The ends were cut back, 8 bases at V and 9 bases at J, with 15 bases in the middle. The CDR3 reads CASGLGLFTQYF. The CDR3 nucleotides read TGTGCCAGCGGACTGGGTCTGTTCACGCAGTATTTT.

Only one count was recorded for this clonotype. The chain employs TRBV20-1 and TRBJ2-2; 9 bases fit TRBD1. Trimming took 3 bases from V and 1 from J; bases not matched to a gene: 0. CDR3 length: 14 residues. Germline loops: CDR1 DFQATT, CDR2 SNEGSKA (reference sequence). CDR3: CSARGQGNTGELFF. For the CDR3, the DNA is TGCAGTGCTAGGGGACAGGGGAACACCGGGGAGCTGTTTTTT.

V is TRBV4-1 and J is TRBJ1-2; TRBD1 matches 11 bases. V shed 1 base, J shed 4 bases, and the junction held 2 bases outside the gene matches. The CDR3 sequence is 15 residues long. Per germline, CDR1 MGHRA and CDR2 YSYEKL. CDR3 bases: TGCGCCAGCAGCCAAGGGACAGGGGGCGGCTATGGCTACACCTTC. It yields the protein CASSQGTGGGYGYTF.

The chain couples TRBV19 to TRBJ2-1; D perhaps matches TRBD2 (6 bases). Trimming took 9 bases from V and 6 from J, leaving 18 bases between them. This CDR3 region has 14 residues. Germline CDR1 reads LNHDA; CDR2 reads SQIVND (reference sequence). The CDR3 sequence is CASCTVAGRNEQFF. The CDR3 DNA follows: TGTGCCAGCTGCACCGTGGCGGGACGCAATGAGCAGTTCTTC.

This chain links TRBV10-3 with TRBJ1-2; 9 nucleotides align to TRBD1. V lost 3 bases, J lost 8 bases, and 4 bases stayed unmatched. Germline assignment: CDR1 ENHRY and CDR2 SYGVKD. This CDR3 has 13 residues. The CDR3 DNA reads as TGTGCCATCAGTGAACAAGACAGGGGGGGCTACACCTTC. This sequence encodes CAISEQDRGGYTF.

This chain connects TRBV25-1 to TRBJ2-7, with 7 bases that match TRBD1. The CDR3 runs 13 residues. Looked up from germline, CDR1 is MGHDK and CDR2 is SYGVNS. With 6 bases clipped from V and 2 bases from J, the junction kept 4 bases outside the gene matches. This CDR3 is CASRAGTAYEQYF. The CDR3 nucleotides read TGTGCCAGCAGGGCCGGGACAGCCTACGAGCAGTACTTC.

With regard to this clonotype: Mismatch with germline at one junction end may stem from a read error. The rearrangement uses TRBV24-1 and TRBJ2-6, with D perhaps being TRBD1 or TRBD2 (5 bases each). This CDR3 has 10 residues. Per the germline V gene, CDR1 is KGHDR and CDR2 is SFDVKD. CDR3 protein: CATSLGVEAF. CDR3 nucleotides: TGTGCCACCAGTTTGGGGGTTGAAGCTTTC.

The chain links TRBV27 to TRBJ2-7; D remains unclear. Trimming removed 2 bases at V and 2 bases at J, with 10 bases between. Germline assignment: CDR1 MNHEY and CDR2 SMNVEV (reference sequence). This CDR3 region has 14 residues. The CDR3 DNA sequence: TGTGCCAGCAGTTTAATTGGGGTGGCCTACGAGCAGTACTTC. Protein sequence: CASSLIGVAYEQYF.

V gene TRBV3-1 combines with J gene TRBJ1-1, with no clear D. This CDR3 has 13 residues. From germline, CDR1 is LGHDT and CDR2 YNNKEL (reference sequence). Trimming stripped 3 bases from V and 0 bases from J, with 5 bases between. The CDR3 DNA reads TGTGCCAGCAGCCACGAGATGAACACTGAAGCTTTCTTT. This encodes CASSHEMNTEAFF.

The V and J genes are TRBV2 and TRBJ1-2; D is uncertain. Trimming cost V 4 bases and J 0 bases, with 9 bases left between them. Germline CDR1 reads SNHLY; CDR2 reads FYNNEI. The CDR3 spans 14 residues. CDR3 bases: TGTGCCAGCAGTGTATTACAGACTAACTATGGCTACACCTTC. This codes for CASSVLQTNYGYTF.

In nucleotides, the CDR3 is TGTGCCAGCAGTGCGATACAGGGGGCCGATGAGCAGTTCTTC. This encodes CASSAIQGADEQFF. The rearrangement links TRBV5-5 to TRBJ2-1; the match to TRBD1 covers 9 bases. Looked up from germline, CDR1 is SGHKS and CDR2 is YYEKEE (reference sequence). The CDR3 is made up of 14 amino acids. V lost 5 bases to trimming and J lost 8 bases; unmatched junction nucleotides: 8.

The chain couples TRBV6-1 to TRBJ1-2; D is perhaps TRBD1 (5 bases). V was trimmed by 6 bases and J by 8 bases, leaving 16 bases between them. This CDR3 has 13 amino acids. CDR1 is MNHNS, CDR2 SASEGT, per germline. The CDR3 nucleotides are TGTGCCAGCAGGCAGAGCAGGGAAGCGGGCTACACCTTC. The encoded protein is CASRQSREAGYTF.

The chain employs TRBV6-4 and TRBJ2-3, with 10 positions matching TRBD2. After removal of 0 bases from V and 4 bases from J, the junction contained 4 bases not matched to a gene. Looked up from germline, CDR1 is MRHNA and CDR2 is SNTAGT. CDR3 size: 16 residues. The CDR3 DNA is TGTGCCAGCAGTGACTCGCAGCGGGGGGGCCCAGATACGCAGTATTTT. Its protein is CASSDSQRGGPDTQYF.

V is TRBV7-8 and J is TRBJ1-1, with 7 bases fitting TRBD1. After removal of 5 bases from V and 3 bases from J, the junction contained 12 bases not matched to a gene. Germline loops: CDR1 SGHVS, CDR2 FQNEAQ. CDR3 length: 16 residues. The CDR3 sequence: CASSHKQGWEHTEAFF. CDR3 coding DNA: TGTGCCAGCAGCCATAAACAGGGGTGGGAGCACACTGAAGCTTTCTTT.